Below are 30 T cell receptor beta chains sequenced from a single sample in a study of CD8+ T cells in alopecia areata (dated by TCRdb to the late 2010s). Read against the paper, the sample's time point label means: 4 weeks on oral tofacitinib. Sample treatment or condition, as interpreted from the label and publication: oral pan-JAK inhibitor, 5-10 mg twice daily. Libraries were made using the immunoSEQ multiplex PCR assay. To provide template for TCR sequencing, every sample had RNA extracted and reverse transcribed into cDNA. Entries here come from immuneACCESS through TCRdb and include only in-frame sequences with V and J called. Some clones fail to appear in such tables; in the studies checked, an unresolved V gene covers under half of the shortfall, and the cause of the remainder is unknown. The sample records some 200,000 clones, under 60% of which are singletons. Of the sample, about 1.4% is held by the ten largest clones.

The sequenced sample was CD4+ T cells sorted from blood, obtained at week 4, from a patient treated with tofacitinib. These receptors came from a human donor with alopecia areata.

This chain connects TRBV30 to TRBJ1-3, with 8 bases aligning to TRBD1. Germline V gene lookup returns CDR1 GTSNPN and CDR2 SVGIG (reference sequence). This CDR3 is 15 amino acids long. V was clipped by 3 bases and J by 5 bases; unmatched bases: 9. The CDR3 DNA follows: TGTGCCTGGAGAAGGGACAGGACTACCCGAAACACCATATATTTT. Translating it yields CAWRRDRTTRNTIYF. Combining the CDR3 with reference TRBV30 and TRBJ1-3 gives the whole variable domain SQTIHQWPATLVQPVGSPLSLECTVEGTSNPNLYWYRQAAGRGLQLLFYSVGIGQISSEVPQNLSASRPQDRQFILSSKKLLLSDSGFYLCAWRRDRTTRNTIYFGEGSWLTVV.

This chain uses TRBV23-1 with TRBJ2-5, with D maybe TRBD1 (5 bases). TRBV23-1 is identified as an open reading frame with a role that is uncertain. The CDR3 runs 14 residues. The V and J ends lost 3 bases and 3 bases respectively, with 11 bases between them. CDR3 DNA sequence: TGCGCCAGCAGTCAGACAGAAAAAAAAGAGACCCAGTACTTC. Its protein is CASSQTEKKETQYF.

This clone was seen more than once but under ten times. The chain is built from TRBV29-1 and TRBJ1-2; D is uncertain. Germline values: CDR1 SQVTM, CDR2 ANQGSEA. V dropped 6 bases and J dropped 4 bases, with 3 bases sitting between them. The CDR3 length is 9 residues. CDR3 sequence: CSVGYGYTF. The CDR3 bases are TGCAGCGTCGGCTATGGCTACACCTTC.

This clone was counted only a few times. The V call is TRBV25-1, the J call TRBJ2-2, with 9 bases matching TRBD1. V trimming: 1 base; J trimming: 5 bases; junction bases outside the gene matches: 8. This CDR3 has 17 amino acids. Germline CDR1 MGHDK, CDR2 SYGVNS. The CDR3 sequence: CASSESTGTGRTGELFF. The CDR3, as DNA: TGTGCCAGCAGTGAATCAACCGGGACAGGGCGGACCGGGGAGCTGTTTTTT.

The chain carries TRBV29-1 and TRBJ2-1; the match to TRBD2 covers 8 bases. The CDR3 loop spans 13 amino acids. Germline V gene data show CDR1 as SQVTM and CDR2 as ANQGSEA. The V segment lost 2 bases and the J segment 15 bases; nucleotides outside the gene matches: 12. The CDR3 spells CSVEPRTAGALFF. The CDR3 DNA is TGCAGCGTTGAACCCCGGACAGCGGGGGCGCTGTTCTTC.

The genes are TRBV29-1 and TRBJ1-4, with no clear D. The V gene's germline CDR1 is SQVTM and CDR2 ANQGSEA. The CDR3 sequence is 9 residues long. In DNA, the CDR3 is TGCAGTCCCCCTGAAAAACTGTTTTTT. Its translation: CSPPEKLFF. The variable domain in full, completed from reference TRBV29-1 and TRBJ1-4, reads SAVISQKPSRDICQRGTSLTIQCQVDSQVTMMFWYRQQPGQSLTLIATANQGSEATYESGFVIDKFPISRPNLTFSTLTVSNMSPEDSSIYLCSPPEKLFFGSGTQLSVL.

The chain links TRBV2 to TRBJ2-7; the D is unclear. Trimming removed 1 base from V and 5 bases from J, with 9 bases in between. The germline gives CDR1 SNHLY, CDR2 FYNNEI. The CDR3 spans 13 residues. Here the CDR3 DNA reads TGTGCCAGCAGTGAAGTCACAGCGAACGAGCAGTACTTC. Translated: CASSEVTANEQYF.

This clone was picked up one time. The V gene is TRBV29-1, the J gene TRBJ2-1; TRBD1 matches at 9 bases. The germline gives CDR1 SQVTM, CDR2 ANQGSEA. There are 13 residues in the CDR3. V trimming: 5 bases; J trimming: 12 bases; junction bases outside the gene matches: 11. This CDR3 reads CSVLAGQGGGQFF. The CDR3 coding sequence is TGCAGCGTTCTGGCGGGACAGGGAGGAGGGCAGTTCTTC.

The chain has TRBV7-2 and TRBJ2-5; maybe TRBD2 (5 bases). Germline values: CDR1 SGHTA, CDR2 FQGNSA. The CDR3 loop spans 15 amino acids. Trimming removed 0 bases at V and 1 base at J, with 9 bases between. The CDR3 coding sequence is TGTGCCAGCAGCTTAGCGGGAGCCCCCCAAGAGACCCAGTACTTC. This codes for CASSLAGAPQETQYF.

About this clone itself: This specimen includes other DNA sequences encoding the same CDR3. The CDR3: CASSPSGPGSYEQYF. DNA for the CDR3: TGTGCCAGCAGCCCAAGCGGGCCGGGTTCCTACGAGCAGTACTTC. The chain recombines TRBV21-1 with TRBJ2-7; the table names TRBD2, a call not compared with the DNA. TRBV21-1 represents a pseudogene. This CDR3 contains 15 residues.

This clone was seen a handful of times. The genes are TRBV7-8 and TRBJ2-6; D may be TRBD1 (6 bases). Deletions cut 7 bases from V and 0 bases from J, with 19 bases between. Germline CDR1 SGHVS, CDR2 FQNEAQ. The CDR3 contains 18 residues. CDR3 DNA: TGTGCCAGCACCCCAACTCCGGGACACTACTCTGGGGCCAACGTCCTGACTTTC. Its protein product is CASTPTPGHYSGANVLTF.

In this sample, this clone turned up a few times. The rearrangement joins TRBV19 to TRBJ1-5; D is unresolved. The CDR3 totals 13 residues. The V gene's germline CDR1 is LNHDA and CDR2 SQIVND (reference sequence). Trimming shortened V by 3 bases and J by 6 bases, and 9 bases separated the two germline ends. CDR3 sequence: CASSIGSGQPQHF. CDR3 sequence (DNA): TGTGCCAGTAGTATCGGCAGCGGTCAGCCCCAGCATTTT.

CDR3 protein: CASSPQNRGEGYEQYF. The CDR3 DNA sequence: TGTGCCAGCAGCCCACAGAACAGGGGGGAAGGCTACGAGCAGTACTTC. The rearrangement links TRBV13 to TRBJ2-7, with 8 bases that match TRBD1. The V and J ends lost 5 bases and 3 bases, in that order; junction bases with no gene match: 12. This CDR3 has 16 amino acids. Germline loops: CDR1 PRHDT, CDR2 FYEKMQ (reference sequence).

The chain recombines TRBV29-1 with TRBJ2-2; maybe TRBD2 (5 bases). This CDR3 spans 15 amino acids. Trimming shortened V by 2 bases and J by 1 base, and 11 bases separated the two germline ends. Germline V gene lookup returns CDR1 SQVTM and CDR2 ANQGSEA. The DNA of the CDR3 is TGCAGCGTTGAATCGAGCGGAGGGAACACCGGGGAGCTGTTTTTT. It codes for CSVESSGGNTGELFF.

This chain links TRBV29-1 with TRBJ1-1; D is unclear. Germline-derived CDR1 and CDR2 are SQVTM and ANQGSEA. Trimming stripped 1 base from V and 5 bases from J, with 11 bases between. CDR3 length equals 13 residues. The CDR3 sequence: CSVEGLTGTEAFF. For the CDR3, the DNA is TGCAGCGTTGAAGGTTTAACGGGGACTGAAGCTTTCTTT. The variable domain in full, completed from reference TRBV29-1 and TRBJ1-1, reads SAVISQKPSRDICQRGTSLTIQCQVDSQVTMMFWYRQQPGQSLTLIATANQGSEATYESGFVIDKFPISRPNLTFSTLTVSNMSPEDSSIYLCSVEGLTGTEAFFGQGTRLTVV.

This clone was detected only a few times. The gene calls are TRBV28 and TRBJ2-7, with 7 bases fitting TRBD1. Germline-derived CDR1 and CDR2 are MDHEN and SYDVKM. V dropped 6 bases and J dropped 4; count of bases not matched to a gene: 9. The CDR3 runs to 14 residues. CDR3 sequence reads: CASRGQNKLYEQYF. In DNA, the CDR3 is TGTGCCAGCAGGGGACAGAACAAGTTGTACGAGCAGTACTTC.

This clone was observed at least ten times. The chain couples TRBV27 to TRBJ1-1; tentatively, D is TRBD1 (5 bases). Germline CDR1 and CDR2: MNHEY and SMNVEV (reference sequence). V lost 0 bases, J lost 1 base, and 15 bases lay in between. This CDR3 has 17 residues. CDR3 in DNA: TGTGCCAGCAGTTTATCGTTGGGGCAGGGCAGGAACACTGAAGCTTTCTTT. Protein sequence: CASSLSLGQGRNTEAFF.

V is TRBV4-3 and J is TRBJ1-2, with 9 nucleotides matching TRBD1. Germline V CDR1 and CDR2: LGHNA, YSLEER. This CDR3 is 14 amino acids long. With 5 bases clipped from V and 8 bases from J, the junction kept 9 bases outside the gene matches. CDR3 amino acids: CASSTTGGELGYTF. Here the CDR3 DNA reads TGCGCCAGCAGCACAACAGGGGGCGAGCTGGGCTACACCTTC.

The CDR3: CAIVRDRANVLTF. The CDR3 DNA reads TGTGCCATCGTACGGGACAGGGCCAACGTCCTGACTTTC. The rearrangement links TRBV2 to TRBJ2-6, with D possibly matching TRBD1 (6 bases). Germline V lookup: CDR1 SNHLY, CDR2 FYNNEI. CDR3 length: 13 amino acids. V lost 10 bases and J lost 5, with 12 bases in between.

The sample holds a few counts of this clone. This rearrangement joins TRBV5-1 to TRBJ1-1; D possibly corresponds to TRBD1 (6 bases). The CDR3 sequence is 12 residues long. Trimming stripped 4 bases from V and 6 bases from J, with 10 bases between. Per the germline V gene, CDR1 is SGHRS and CDR2 is YFSETQ. CDR3 in amino acids: CASSATGSEAFF. CDR3 bases: TGCGCCAGCAGCGCCACAGGGTCTGAAGCTTTCTTT.

The V and J genes are TRBV30 and TRBJ1-5, with 7 bases identical to TRBD1. Germline V gene lookup returns CDR1 GTSNPN and CDR2 SVGIG (reference sequence). CDR3 length: 15 residues. V gave up 3 bases and J gave up 1 base; unmatched junction bases: 6. The CDR3 DNA reads TGTGCCTGGAGCATGGGGACAGTAAGCAATCAGCCCCAGCATTTT. Amino acids: CAWSMGTVSNQPQHF.

The rearrangement links TRBV30 to TRBJ2-1; TRBD2 might be the D (6 bases). Trimming took off 3 bases at V and 0 bases at J, with 24 bases between the two ends. CDR3 size: 19 residues. In germline, CDR1 is GTSNPN, CDR2 SVGIG (reference sequence). The CDR3 is CAWRPKNPGTDSSYNEQFF. The CDR3 DNA sequence: TGTGCCTGGAGGCCTAAGAACCCCGGGACTGATAGCTCCTACAATGAGCAGTTCTTC.

The CDR3 DNA reads TGCAGCGTTGTACGAGGACGGCTGGGGCAGCTGAAACAAGAGACCCAGTACTTC. It is translated as CSVVRGRLGQLKQETQYF. V gene TRBV29-1 combines with J gene TRBJ2-5; the D gene is possibly TRBD1 (5 bases). CDR1 is SQVTM, CDR2 ANQGSEA, per germline. The V end was cut by 4 bases, the J end by 2 bases, with 26 bases between. CDR3 length equals 18 residues.

The chain is built from TRBV7-2 and TRBJ2-5; D perhaps matches TRBD1 (6 bases). Germline CDR1 and CDR2: SGHTA and FQGNSA. V gave up 5 bases and J gave up 0 bases, with 19 bases separating them. The CDR3 runs to 17 residues. The chain's CDR3 is CASSHGGTSLYQETQYF. The CDR3 DNA reads TGTGCCAGCAGCCATGGTGGGACAAGCCTGTACCAAGAGACCCAGTACTTC.

The CDR3 is CASSESGGTRTAQYF. Written as DNA, the CDR3 is TGTGCCAGCAGTGAATCGGGGGGGACCCGTACCGCGCAGTATTTT. This sequence joins TRBV25-1 and TRBJ2-3; TRBD2 aligns across 8 bases. Trimming at V came to 1 base and at J to 10 bases, leaving 10 bases not matched to a gene. The length of the CDR3 is 15 residues. Germline assignment: CDR1 MGHDK and CDR2 SYGVNS. Combining the CDR3 with reference TRBV25-1 and TRBJ2-3 gives the whole variable domain EADIYQTPRYLVIGTGKKITLECSQTMGHDKMYWYQQDPGMELHLIHYSYGVNSTEKGDLSSESTVSRIRTEHFPLTLESARPSHTSQYLCASSESGGTRTAQYFGPGTRLTVL.

This clone showed up just once. The V and J genes are TRBV30 and TRBJ1-2, with 9 bases that match TRBD1. The CDR3 totals 15 residues. With 7 bases clipped from V and 5 bases from J, the junction kept 14 bases outside the gene matches. Germline-derived CDR1 and CDR2 are GTSNPN and SVGIG (reference sequence). CDR3 DNA: TGTGCCTCCGGGACAGGGAAACCCGGCGGTTATGGCTACACCTTC. This translates into CASGTGKPGGYGYTF.

The V call is TRBV5-1, the J call TRBJ2-3, with unresolved D. The CDR3 consists of 13 residues. CDR1 and CDR2 from the germline V gene are SGHRS and YFSETQ. Trimming took off 0 bases at V and 4 bases at J, with 6 bases between the two ends. The CDR3 nucleotides are TGCGCCAGCAGCTTGGCCGGGTCAGATACGCAGTATTTT. Encoded protein: CASSLAGSDTQYF. The whole variable domain, remainder taken from reference TRBV5-1 and TRBJ2-3, is KAGVTQTPRYLIKTRGQQVTLSCSPISGHRSVSWYQQTPGQGLQFLFEYFSETQRNKGNFPGRFSGRQFSNSRSEMNVSTLELGDSALYLCASSLAGSDTQYFGPGTRLTVL.

The sample holds a few counts of this clone. The chain employs TRBV2 and TRBJ1-1; the D gene is possibly TRBD1 (5 bases). The CDR3 contains 13 residues. V was cut by 6 bases and J by 0 bases, with 8 bases left in between. Germline CDR1 reads SNHLY; CDR2 reads FYNNEI. The CDR3 spells CASSREVNTEAFF. For the CDR3, the DNA is TGTGCCAGCAGCAGGGAAGTGAACACTGAAGCTTTCTTT.

The rearrangement uses TRBV4-3 and TRBJ1-2, with D possibly being TRBD1 (5 bases). This CDR3 is 13 amino acids long. V lost 1 base and J lost 8, with 11 bases in between. Germline V gene data show CDR1 as LGHNA and CDR2 as YSLEER. The CDR3: CASSQATAPGYTF. DNA of the CDR3: TGCGCCAGCAGCCAAGCGACAGCGCCCGGCTACACCTTC.

The chain employs TRBV4-1 and TRBJ1-1, with D unresolved. From germline, CDR1 is MGHRA and CDR2 YSYEKL. Between the trimmed V and J ends, which lost 2 bases and 0 bases, there was a span of 4 bases. The CDR3 is 13 amino acids. The CDR3 DNA sequence: TGCGCCAGCAGCCAAAAGATGAACACTGAAGCTTTCTTT. This translates into CASSQKMNTEAFF.